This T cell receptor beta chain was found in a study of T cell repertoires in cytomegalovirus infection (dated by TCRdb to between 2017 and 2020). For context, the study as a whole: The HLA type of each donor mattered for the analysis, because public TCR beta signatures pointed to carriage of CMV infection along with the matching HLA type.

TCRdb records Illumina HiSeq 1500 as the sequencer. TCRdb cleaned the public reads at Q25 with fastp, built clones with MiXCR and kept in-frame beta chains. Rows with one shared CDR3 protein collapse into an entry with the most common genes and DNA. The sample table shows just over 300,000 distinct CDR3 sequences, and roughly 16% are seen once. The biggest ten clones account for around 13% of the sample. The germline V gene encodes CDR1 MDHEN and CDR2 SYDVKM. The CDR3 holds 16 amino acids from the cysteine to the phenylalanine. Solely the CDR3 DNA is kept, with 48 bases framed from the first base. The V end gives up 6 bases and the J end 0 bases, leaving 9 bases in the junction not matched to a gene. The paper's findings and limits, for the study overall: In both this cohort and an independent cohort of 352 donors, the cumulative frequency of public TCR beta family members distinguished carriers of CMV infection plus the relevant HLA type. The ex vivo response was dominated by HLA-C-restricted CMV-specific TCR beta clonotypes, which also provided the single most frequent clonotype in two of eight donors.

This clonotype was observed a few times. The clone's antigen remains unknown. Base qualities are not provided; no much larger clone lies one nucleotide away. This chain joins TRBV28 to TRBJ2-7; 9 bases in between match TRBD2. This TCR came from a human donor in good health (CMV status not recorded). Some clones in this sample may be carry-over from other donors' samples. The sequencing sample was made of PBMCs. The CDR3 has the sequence CASRSGGTTYSYEQYF. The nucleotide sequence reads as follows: TGTGCCAGCAGGAGCGGGGGGACGACCTACTCCTACGAGCAGTACTTC.